One sample yielded the 21 T cell receptor beta chains listed below, sequenced in a study of Tregs in tolerant kidney transplant recipients. The protocol was immunoSEQ multiplex PCR, while the TCRdb copy is restricted to in-frame clones and leaves out a portion. The data contain some 56,000 clones, about 91% of them singletons. Mixed chimerism was transient after nonmyeloablative marrow transplants from related graft donors. Sequencing was performed on CD8+ T cells from blood (PBMCs), taken 24 months after the transplant. These receptors all stem from a human patient who received a combined kidney and bone marrow transplant. Part of the T cells may come from the graft donor.

The rearrangement joins TRBV10-3 to TRBJ1-2, with a possible D match to TRBD1 (5 bases). In germline, CDR1 is ENHRY, CDR2 SYGVKD. There are 16 residues in the CDR3. Trimming removed 4 bases at V and 0 bases at J, with 15 bases between. The CDR3, as DNA: TGTGCCATCAGTGCCCCAGGGTCCAGCGCTAACTATGGCTACACCTTC. Its protein product is CAISAPGSSANYGYTF.

The V call is TRBV4-1, the J call TRBJ2-6; D ambiguous. The CDR3 covers 18 residues. V was pared by 4 bases and J by 5 bases, with 21 bases between. The germline V gene has CDR1 MGHRA and CDR2 YSYEKL. The CDR3, as DNA: TGCGCCAGCAGCCCGTTTACCGAACCACAAAGTCGGGCCAACGTCCTGACTTTC. Its translation: CASSPFTEPQSRANVLTF.

The chain is built from TRBV5-1 and TRBJ2-7, with TRBD2 matching over 16 bases. The junction had 2 bases not matched to a gene; V was cut back by 0 bases and J by 2 bases. Germline loops: CDR1 SGHRS, CDR2 YFSETQ. This CDR3 comprises 17 residues. CDR3 bases: TGCGCCAGCAGCTTGGGGGGGACTAGCGGGAGGGCCTACGAGCAGTACTTC. It codes for CASSLGGTSGRAYEQYF.

V and J are TRBV15 and TRBJ2-7; 12 nucleotides line up with TRBD2. Germline loops: CDR1 LNHNV, CDR2 YYDKDF (reference sequence). The CDR3 spans 17 residues. V shed 0 bases, J shed 0 bases, and the junction held 3 bases outside the gene matches. This chain's CDR3 is CATSRDGTSGFSYEQYF. Written as DNA, the CDR3 is TGTGCCACCAGCAGAGATGGGACTAGCGGGTTCTCCTACGAGCAGTACTTC.

This sequence joins TRBV27 and TRBJ1-5; no definite D call. V was shortened by 3 bases and J by 0 bases, with 24 bases between the two germline ends. Germline-derived CDR1 and CDR2 are MNHEY and SMNVEV (reference sequence). This CDR3 has 20 residues. The CDR3 reads CASSLFGERGRIYSNQPQHF. As DNA, the CDR3 is TGTGCCAGCAGTTTGTTCGGGGAAAGAGGACGGATTTATAGCAATCAGCCCCAGCATTTT.

This chain uses TRBV11-3 with TRBJ2-7; D might be TRBD1 (6 bases). In germline, CDR1 is SGHNT, CDR2 YENEEA. This CDR3 spans 13 amino acids. V was trimmed by 5 bases and J by 6 bases, leaving 14 bases between them. CDR3 amino acids: CASSLTGSAEQYF. The CDR3 DNA reads TGTGCCAGCAGCCTAACAGGGTCCGCCGAGCAGTACTTC.

The chain carries TRBV6-1 and TRBJ1-1; maybe TRBD1 (5 bases). CDR1 is MNHNS, CDR2 SASEGT, per germline. V lost 7 bases to trimming and J lost 7 bases, with 16 bases between them. This CDR3 contains 13 residues. This chain's CDR3 is CASTVTDGGEAFF. The CDR3 region has the DNA TGTGCCAGCACCGTGACGGACGGGGGTGAAGCTTTCTTT.

This chain links TRBV7-8 with TRBJ1-5; a possible D gene is TRBD1 (6 bases). From germline, CDR1 is SGHVS and CDR2 FQNEAQ. CDR3 size: 16 residues. V lost 4 bases to trimming and J lost 2 bases, with 15 bases between them. CDR3 nucleotide sequence: TGTGCCAGCAGCTGGGGGGGGGCCTATGGCAATCAGCCCCAGCATTTT. This sequence encodes CASSWGGAYGNQPQHF.

The chain is built from TRBV19 and TRBJ2-7, with 8 positions matching TRBD2. Germline CDR1 is LNHDA and CDR2 is SQIVND (reference sequence). V lost 8 bases and J lost 5; bases outside the gene matches: 2. This CDR3 is 11 amino acids long. The CDR3: CASRGGHEQYF. The CDR3 region has the DNA TGTGCCAGTCGGGGGGGCCACGAGCAGTACTTC.

V usage is TRBV21-1 and J usage is TRBJ2-2; the D call TRBD2 from the table was never checked on the DNA. TRBV21-1 is a pseudogene segment. The CDR3 is made up of 14 amino acids. The CDR3 nucleotides read TGTGCCAGCAGCAAAGGGAGGAACACCGGGGAGCTGTTTTTT. Translating it yields CASSKGRNTGELFF.

V and J are TRBV15 and TRBJ1-2, with D possibly matching TRBD1 (6 bases). Trimming took off 1 base at V and 6 bases at J, with 12 bases between the two ends. The CDR3 has 14 amino acids. CDR1 is LNHNV, CDR2 YYDKDF, per germline (reference sequence). The CDR3 reads CATSRGQEGDGYTF. DNA for the CDR3: TGTGCCACCAGCAGAGGACAGGAAGGGGATGGCTACACCTTC.

The chain links TRBV5-1 to TRBJ2-1; 8 bases are a match to TRBD1. This CDR3 spans 16 amino acids. V shed 4 bases, J shed 3 bases, and the junction held 9 bases outside the gene matches. Germline CDR1 SGHRS, CDR2 YFSETQ. The CDR3 loop is CASSPHGQGLYNEQFF. The CDR3 coding sequence is TGCGCCAGCAGCCCCCACGGACAGGGACTCTACAATGAGCAGTTCTTC.

Comments on this clone: A read error may account for a junction end that differs from germline. The J gene is TRBJ1-2, the V gene TRBV14; D gene uncertain. The germline CDR1 and CDR2 sequences are SGHDN and FVKESK. This CDR3 is 14 amino acids long. The CDR3 bases are TGTGCCAACAGCCAAGCCGGTTTCGGTAGTGGCTACACCTTC. Protein: CANSQAGFGSGYTF.

The CDR3 reads CAWMPRGGDYEQYF. The DNA for the CDR3 is TGTGCCTGGATGCCGCGGGGGGGGGATTACGAGCAGTACTTC. The chain recombines TRBV30 with TRBJ2-7; 9 bases fit TRBD2. The CDR3 loop spans 14 amino acids. Trimming cost V 4 bases and J 4 bases; bases outside gene matches: 8. Germline loops: CDR1 GTSNPN, CDR2 SVGIG (reference sequence).

The CDR3 bases are TGTGCCAGCAGCCATTTAAGCGGGGCCTCCTACAATGAGCAGTTCTTC. Translated: CASSHLSGASYNEQFF. The rearrangement uses TRBV4-2 and TRBJ2-1; 7 bases fit TRBD2. The CDR3 runs to 16 residues. CDR1 is LGHNA and CDR2 is YNFKEQ in the germline V gene. V was pared by 3 bases and J by 0 bases, with 5 bases of the junction left unmatched.

About this clone: The same CDR3 also results from other DNA sequences found in this sample. The V and J genes are TRBV4-1 and TRBJ1-2, with 8 bases that match TRBD1. The germline V gene has CDR1 MGHRA and CDR2 YSYEKL. The CDR3 totals 14 residues. Trimming at V came to 4 bases and at J to 8 bases, leaving 9 bases not matched to a gene. The CDR3 sequence: CASSLGQALLGYTF. CDR3 nucleotide sequence: TGCGCCAGCAGCCTGGGACAGGCTCTTTTGGGCTACACCTTC.

The chain is built from TRBV13 and TRBJ1-1, with 7 bases aligning to TRBD1. The CDR3 consists of 14 residues. Trimming cost V 1 base and J 6 bases; bases outside gene matches: 5. Germline loops: CDR1 PRHDT, CDR2 FYEKMQ (reference sequence). CDR3 sequence (DNA): TGTGCCAGCAGCTTAGTGACAGGGTCCCCTGAAGCTTTCTTT. It is translated as CASSLVTGSPEAFF. Looking up the rest from reference TRBV13 and TRBJ1-1 gives the full variable domain: AAGVIQSPRHLIKEKRETATLKCYPIPRHDTVYWYQQGPGQDPQFLISFYEKMQSDKGSIPDRFSAQQFSDYHSELNMSSLELGDSALYFCASSLVTGSPEAFFGQGTRLTVV.

This chain joins TRBV9 and TRBJ2-7; 8 nucleotides align to TRBD1. CDR3 length equals 15 residues. Trimming at V came to 2 bases and at J to 11 bases, leaving 15 bases not matched to a gene. Germline V gene sequence: CDR1 SGDLS, CDR2 YYNGEE. As DNA, the CDR3 is TGTGCCAGCAGCGTCTCTTCAGGTCCAGGGGGCTTCGAGTACTTC. This sequence encodes CASSVSSGPGGFEYF.

This sequence joins TRBV5-4 and TRBJ2-7; 7 nucleotides line up with TRBD1. Germline V lookup: CDR1 SGHNT, CDR2 YYREEE (reference sequence). CDR3 length: 16 residues. Trimming took 0 bases from V and 2 from J; bases not matched to a gene: 8. CDR3 amino acids: CASSLAFGQAAYEQYF. CDR3 nucleotides: TGTGCCAGCAGCTTGGCGTTCGGACAGGCAGCCTACGAGCAGTACTTC.

J is TRBJ2-7 and V is TRBV4-1, with 8 bases aligning to TRBD2. CDR1 is MGHRA and CDR2 is YSYEKL in the germline V gene. J lost 8 bases, V lost 1 base, and 13 bases had no gene match. The CDR3 consists of 16 residues. CDR3 sequence reads: CASSQGTPGLVGQQYF. The CDR3 nucleotides read TGCGCCAGCAGCCAAGGTACACCGGGACTAGTTGGCCAGCAGTACTTC.

This clone was detected only a few times. The V and J genes are TRBV6-6 and TRBJ1-2; 9 positions agree with TRBD1. The CDR3 is 15 residues long. Germline V gene sequence: CDR1 MNHNY, CDR2 SVGAGI (reference sequence). V lost 4 bases, J lost 4 bases, and 7 bases stayed unmatched. The CDR3 loop is CASSWGQGIGYGYTF. As DNA, the CDR3 is TGTGCCAGCAGTTGGGGACAGGGTATAGGCTATGGCTACACCTTC.